This passage covers 28 T cell receptor beta chains from one sample sequenced in a study of CD8 T cells in Susac syndrome (dated by TCRdb to the late 2010s). Libraries were made using the immunoSEQ multiplex PCR assay. RNA was extracted with the RNeasy kit and about 0.5 to 1 ug was reverse transcribed using random hexamers. TCRdb reworked the public reads: Q25 trimming with fastp, MiXCR clone assembly, productive beta chains retained. CDR3 protein duplicates are merged, each entry listing the most common genes and DNA. This sample is represented by around 200,000 distinct CDR3 sequences; 85% to 95% of them were singletons. The top ten constitute approximately 0.1% of the sample. Sequencing was carried out using CD4+ T cells from PBMCs. The source of these receptors is a human donor in good health.

This chain connects TRBV28 to TRBJ2-5, with 7 nucleotides matching TRBD1. J gave up 5 bases and V 5 bases, and 11 bases lay outside the gene matches. Per germline, CDR1 MDHEN and CDR2 SYDVKM. The CDR3 loop spans 15 amino acids. CDR3 sequence reads: CASSTPRGPGETQYF. CDR3 coding DNA: TGTGCCAGCAGTACCCCGAGGGGGCCCGGGGAGACCCAGTACTTC.

This chain joins TRBV6-2 or TRBV6-3 and TRBJ2-5; D tentatively reads TRBD1 or TRBD2 (6 bases each). CDR3 length: 14 residues. Trimming cost V 8 bases and J 5 bases, with 18 bases left between them. Germline assignment: CDR1 MNHEY and CDR2 SVGEGT. CDR3 region: CASGGTTRRETQYF. As DNA, the CDR3 is TGTGCCAGCGGAGGGACAACTCGGAGGGAGACCCAGTACTTC.

The V call is TRBV7-6, the J call TRBJ2-7, with unresolved D. Trimming removed 0 bases from V and 6 bases from J, with 12 bases in between. Looked up from germline, CDR1 is SGHVS and CDR2 is FNYEAQ. The CDR3 is made up of 14 amino acids. The CDR3 coding sequence is TGTGCCAGCAGCTTAGCGCCGGCGACCCGCGAGCAGTACTTC. Translated, it gives CASSLAPATREQYF.

The chain joins TRBV11-2 to TRBJ1-2; weak D call: TRBD1 (5 bases). Germline CDR1 and CDR2: SGHAT and FQNNGV. The CDR3 extends over 15 amino acids. V was cut by 2 bases and J by 6 bases, with 16 bases left in between. CDR3 in amino acids: CASSLITGPWDGYTF. DNA of the CDR3: TGTGCCAGCAGCTTAATAACAGGCCCCTGGGATGGCTACACCTTC.

The chain joins TRBV27 to TRBJ2-5; D gene unclear. The germline CDR1 and CDR2 sequences are MNHEY and SMNVEV (reference sequence). V was clipped by 7 bases and J by 7 bases, with 13 bases between them. This CDR3 is built from 12 residues. DNA for the CDR3: TGTGCCAGCACCGACAAGATGGGGACCCAGTACTTC. It yields the protein CASTDKMGTQYF.

J is TRBJ1-1 and V is TRBV5-1; 9 nucleotides match TRBD1. Trimming at V came to 0 bases and at J to 0 bases, leaving 3 bases not matched to a gene. CDR1 and CDR2 (germline): SGHRS, YFSETQ. The length of the CDR3 is 16 residues. As DNA, the CDR3 is TGCGCCAGCAGCTTGGGTACAGGGGGCCTGAACACTGAAGCTTTCTTT. The encoded protein is CASSLGTGGLNTEAFF.

The DNA for the CDR3 is TGTGCCAGCAGCGTAATGGGGGCTGGGACTGAAGCTTTCTTT. It yields the protein CASSVMGAGTEAFF. The chain employs TRBV9 and TRBJ1-1; D may be TRBD1 (6 bases). The germline V and J ends were trimmed by 1 base and 5 bases, with 12 bases remaining between them. The CDR3 extends over 14 amino acids. Germline V gene sequence: CDR1 SGDLS, CDR2 YYNGEE.

This chain connects TRBV28 to TRBJ2-7, with D tentatively TRBD1 (6 bases). Trimming removed 4 bases at V and 7 bases at J, with 14 bases between. Germline V lookup: CDR1 MDHEN, CDR2 SYDVKM. The CDR3 is made up of 13 amino acids. In nucleotides, the CDR3 is TGTGCCAGCAGTTCTCAGGGGTCCGGGGAGCAGTACGTC. This codes for CASSSQGSGEQYV.

The chain carries TRBV7-2 and TRBJ2-3, with 7 bases aligning to TRBD1. The CDR3 sequence is 14 residues long. Germline-derived CDR1 and CDR2 are SGHTA and FQGNSA. Trimming removed 2 bases from V and 14 bases from J; junction bases left unmatched: 13. The CDR3 nucleotides read TGTGCCAGCAGCTTACCGGTCGACAGGGCCTCCCCGTATTTT. The encoded protein is CASSLPVDRASPYF.

The CDR3 protein is CASSQGQFNEKLFF. CDR3 sequence (DNA): TGTGCCAGCAGCCAGGGACAGTTTAATGAAAAACTGTTTTTT. The genes are TRBV3-1 and TRBJ1-4; 7 bases map to TRBD1. J was trimmed by 4 bases and V by 3 bases; bases with no gene match: 2. The CDR3 loop spans 14 amino acids. The germline CDR1 and CDR2 sequences are LGHDT and YNNKEL (reference sequence).

The CDR3 is CSAQESYEQYV. The CDR3 region has the DNA TGCAGTGCACAGGAGTCCTACGAGCAGTACGTC. The chain has TRBV20-1 and TRBJ2-7; TRBD1 is a possible D gene (5 bases). V lost 6 bases and J lost 1, with 7 bases in between. The CDR3 extends over 11 amino acids. Germline values: CDR1 DFQATT, CDR2 SNEGSKA (reference sequence).

The rearrangement joins TRBV6-2 or TRBV6-3 to TRBJ2-6, with D possibly matching TRBD1 (6 bases). V lost 6 bases, J lost 3 bases, and 12 bases lay in between. The CDR3 is made up of 15 amino acids. Germline loops: CDR1 MNHEY, CDR2 SVGEGT. CDR3 loop: CASRADRSGANVLTF. CDR3 bases: TGTGCCAGCAGAGCAGACAGGAGTGGGGCCAACGTCCTGACTTTC.

The chain uses TRBV20-1 and TRBJ2-7; a weak D match, TRBD1 (5 bases). Trimming took 1 base from V and 5 from J, leaving 12 bases between them. The germline V gene has CDR1 DFQATT and CDR2 SNEGSKA (reference sequence). This CDR3 is 13 amino acids long. CDR3: CSARAQGRDEQYF. For the CDR3, the DNA is TGCAGTGCTAGAGCCCAGGGTCGGGACGAGCAGTACTTC.

This sequence joins TRBV20-1 and TRBJ2-4, with TRBD2 as a possible D gene (5 bases). Germline CDR1 DFQATT, CDR2 SNEGSKA (reference sequence). Trimming took 0 bases from V and 0 from J, leaving 12 bases between them. The CDR3 spans 16 residues. In DNA form, the CDR3 reads TGCAGTGCTAGAGATGAGGAGGTCCTAGCCAAAAACATTCAGTACTTC. As protein: CSARDEEVLAKNIQYF.

This clonotype came up once. The chain combines TRBV25-1 with TRBJ1-4, with D possibly TRBD1 on 5 matching bases. CDR1 and CDR2 from the germline V gene are MGHDK and SYGVNS. V was shortened by 3 bases and J by 5 bases, with 10 bases between the two germline ends. The CDR3 sequence is 14 residues long. DNA of the CDR3: TGTGCCAGCAGTGAGCCGGGGCTAAATGAAAAACTGTTTTTT. It translates to CASSEPGLNEKLFF.

The V gene is TRBV7-9, the J gene TRBJ2-1; D remains ambiguous. Germline loops: CDR1 SEHNR, CDR2 FQNEAQ (reference sequence). This CDR3 has 14 residues. V dropped 7 bases and J dropped 10 bases, with 20 bases sitting between them. The CDR3 spells CASKSQGDGREQFF. CDR3 in DNA: TGTGCCAGCAAATCTCAAGGCGATGGACGGGAGCAGTTCTTC. Full variable domain (rest looked up from reference TRBV7-9 and TRBJ2-1): DTGVSQNPRHKITKRGQNVTFRCDPISEHNRLYWYRQTLGQGPEFLTYFQNEAQLEKSRLLSDRFSAERPKGSFSTLEIQRTEQGDSAMYLCASKSQGDGREQFFGPGTRLTVL.

The rearrangement joins TRBV6-5 to TRBJ1-2; weak D call: TRBD1 (6 bases). Trimming took 6 bases from V and 4 from J, leaving 15 bases between them. CDR3 length: 14 residues. The germline CDR1 and CDR2 sequences are MNHEY and SVGAGI. CDR3 residues: CASRPTGSGYGYTF. CDR3 sequence (DNA): TGTGCCAGCAGACCCACAGGGTCTGGCTATGGCTACACCTTC.

The chain has TRBV12-3 or TRBV12-4 and TRBJ1-2; perhaps TRBD1 as D (5 bases). V lost 4 bases and J lost 4, with 10 bases in between. This CDR3 contains 13 residues. Here the CDR3 DNA reads TGTGCCAGCAGTTCCGGGACGAGCTATGGCTACACCTTC. Translated, it gives CASSSGTSYGYTF.

As DNA, the CDR3 is TGCAGTGCTAGATTGGGGGGCAATCAGCCCCAGCATTTT. This encodes CSARLGGNQPQHF. The chain uses TRBV20-1 and TRBJ1-5, with D maybe TRBD1 (5 bases). From germline, CDR1 is DFQATT and CDR2 SNEGSKA (reference sequence). V lost 2 bases and J lost 2, with 7 bases in between. The CDR3 is 13 residues long.

V is TRBV5-4 and J is TRBJ2-7, with D perhaps matching TRBD1 (7 bases). Trimming left V 2 bases short and J 5 bases short, with 14 bases between. From germline, CDR1 is SGHNT and CDR2 YYREEE (reference sequence). This CDR3 is built from 14 residues. CDR3 sequence reads: CASSFQGGGDEQYF. In nucleotides, the CDR3 is TGTGCCAGCAGCTTCCAGGGGGGAGGAGACGAGCAGTACTTC.

V and J are TRBV28 and TRBJ2-1; D might be TRBD1 (5 bases). The CDR3 has 15 amino acids. Germline CDR1 and CDR2: MDHEN and SYDVKM. V lost 5 bases and J lost 0, with 11 bases in between. The CDR3 reads CASSIDRPSYNEQFF. The CDR3 DNA sequence: TGTGCCAGCAGTATCGACAGACCCTCCTACAATGAGCAGTTCTTC.

This rearrangement joins TRBV7-9 to TRBJ2-5; maybe TRBD2 (5 bases). Trimming cost V 5 bases and J 1 base, with 14 bases left between them. CDR3 length equals 15 residues. CDR1 and CDR2 (germline): SEHNR, FQNEAQ (reference sequence). CDR3: CASSPGIAFQETQYF. In DNA, the CDR3 is TGTGCCAGCAGCCCTGGAATAGCGTTCCAAGAGACCCAGTACTTC.

The chain carries TRBV12-3 or TRBV12-4 and TRBJ2-1; no definite D call. V was pared by 8 bases and J by 9 bases, with 11 bases between. The CDR3 is 11 amino acids. The CDR3 is CASRSPFEQFF. The DNA for the CDR3 is TGTGCCAGCCGATCCCCCTTTGAGCAGTTCTTC.

The chain combines TRBV5-1 with TRBJ2-5; 13 bases are shared with TRBD2. V lost 4 bases, J lost 4 bases, and 4 bases stayed unmatched. The CDR3 extends over 15 amino acids. Germline CDR1 and CDR2: SGHRS and YFSETQ. CDR3 sequence reads: CASSRTSGSSETQYF. The CDR3 region has the DNA TGCGCCAGCAGCCGGACTAGCGGGAGCTCAGAGACCCAGTACTTC.

The rearrangement uses TRBV29-1 and TRBJ1-1; tentatively, D is TRBD1 (5 bases). CDR3 length equals 12 residues. V lost 7 bases and J 4 bases, leaving 13 bases between the germline ends. Germline CDR1 reads SQVTM; CDR2 reads ANQGSEA. This CDR3 reads CSAGQASTEAFF. CDR3 bases: TGCAGCGCTGGACAAGCCAGCACTGAAGCTTTCTTT.

The chain is built from TRBV3-1 and TRBJ2-7; 8 bases are shared with TRBD2. This CDR3 is built from 19 residues. V lost 0 bases, J lost 1 base, and 14 bases stayed unmatched. The germline V gene has CDR1 LGHDT and CDR2 YNNKEL (reference sequence). The CDR3 DNA follows: TGTGCCAGCAGCCAAGAAAGCCCCGGGACGGCGGGAGGATCCTACGAGCAGTACGTC. Its protein product is CASSQESPGTAGGSYEQYV.

The rearrangement uses TRBV20-1 and TRBJ2-3; TRBD2 matches at 9 bases. Germline V gene sequence: CDR1 DFQATT, CDR2 SNEGSKA (reference sequence). The J segment lost 3 bases and the V segment lost 4 bases, leaving 8 bases of the junction unmatched. The CDR3 has 15 amino acids. The CDR3 DNA sequence: TGCAGTGCTACCCCCGGGACTAGCTCAACAGATACGCAGTATTTT. It is translated as CSATPGTSSTDTQYF.

The CDR3, as DNA: TGCAGTGCTGCAGGGGGAGGGCAGCCCCAGCATTTT. This codes for CSAAGGGQPQHF. The chain is built from TRBV20-1 and TRBJ1-5, with 7 bases aligning to TRBD1. The CDR3 extends over 12 amino acids. With 5 bases clipped from V and 7 bases from J, the junction kept 5 bases outside the gene matches. In germline, CDR1 is DFQATT, CDR2 SNEGSKA (reference sequence).